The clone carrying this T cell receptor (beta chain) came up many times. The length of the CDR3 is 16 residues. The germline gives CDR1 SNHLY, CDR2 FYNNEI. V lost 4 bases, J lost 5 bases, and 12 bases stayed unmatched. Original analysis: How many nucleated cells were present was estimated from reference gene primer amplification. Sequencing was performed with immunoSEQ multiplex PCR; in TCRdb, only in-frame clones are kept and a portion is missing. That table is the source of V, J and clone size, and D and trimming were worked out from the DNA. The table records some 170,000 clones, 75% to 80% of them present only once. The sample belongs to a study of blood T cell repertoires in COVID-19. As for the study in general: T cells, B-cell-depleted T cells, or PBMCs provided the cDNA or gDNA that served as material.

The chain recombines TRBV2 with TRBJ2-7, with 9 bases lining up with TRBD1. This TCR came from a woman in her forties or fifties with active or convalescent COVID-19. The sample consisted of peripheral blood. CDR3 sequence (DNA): TGTGCCAGCAGTGGGAGGAAGGGGACAGGGCGGAACGAGCAGTACTTC. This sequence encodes CASSGRKGTGRNEQYF.